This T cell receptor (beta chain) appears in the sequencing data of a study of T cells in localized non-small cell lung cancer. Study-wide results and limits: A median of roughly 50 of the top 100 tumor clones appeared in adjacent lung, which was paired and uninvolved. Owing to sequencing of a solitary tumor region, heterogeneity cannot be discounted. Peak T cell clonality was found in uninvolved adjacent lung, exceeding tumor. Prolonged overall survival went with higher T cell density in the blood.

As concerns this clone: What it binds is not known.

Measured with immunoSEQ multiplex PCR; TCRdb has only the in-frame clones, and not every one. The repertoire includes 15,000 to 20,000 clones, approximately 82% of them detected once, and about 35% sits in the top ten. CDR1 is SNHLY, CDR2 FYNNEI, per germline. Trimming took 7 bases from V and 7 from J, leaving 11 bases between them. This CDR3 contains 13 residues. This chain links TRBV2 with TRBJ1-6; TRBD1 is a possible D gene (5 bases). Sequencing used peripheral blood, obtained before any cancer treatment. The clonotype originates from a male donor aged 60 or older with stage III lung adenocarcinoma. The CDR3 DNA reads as TGTGCCAGCACCTCCGGGGGGAATTCACCCCTCCACTTT. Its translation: CASTSGGNSPLHF.